The clone carrying this TCR beta chain was observed a few times. The data are from a study of beta chain features in type 1 diabetes. As every portion of the isolated RNA was reverse transcribed, the sequencing read expressed TCRB transcripts. Sequencing was performed with immunoSEQ multiplex PCR; in TCRdb, only in-frame clones are kept and a portion is missing. The profile shows over 100,000 clones, roughly 43% of them singletons. The CDR3 loop spans 18 amino acids. Germline V gene lookup returns CDR1 KGHSH and CDR2 LQKENI. After removal of 3 bases from V and 0 bases from J, the junction contained 7 bases not matched to a gene.

The receptor was isolated from a woman under 30 in good health. Sample: stem cell memory CD4+ T cells from blood. The rearrangement joins TRBV18 to TRBJ2-6; 8 positions agree with TRBD1. The CDR3 DNA sequence: TGTGCCAGCTCACCCTCCGCAGGGGGCCTCTCTGGGGCCAACGTCCTGACTTTC. Protein sequence: CASSPSAGGLSGANVLTF.